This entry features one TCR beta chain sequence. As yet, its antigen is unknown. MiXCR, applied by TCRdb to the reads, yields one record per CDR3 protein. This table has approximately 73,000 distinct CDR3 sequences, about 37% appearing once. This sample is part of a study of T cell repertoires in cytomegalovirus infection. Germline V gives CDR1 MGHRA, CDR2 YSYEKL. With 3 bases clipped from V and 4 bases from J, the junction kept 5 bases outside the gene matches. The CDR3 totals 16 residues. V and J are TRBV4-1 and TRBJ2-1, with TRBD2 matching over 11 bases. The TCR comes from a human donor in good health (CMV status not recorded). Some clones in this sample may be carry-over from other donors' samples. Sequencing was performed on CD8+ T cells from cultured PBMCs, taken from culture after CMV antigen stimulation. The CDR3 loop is CASSQTGTSGYNEQFF. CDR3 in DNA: TGCGCCAGCAGCCAGACCGGGACTAGCGGTTACAATGAGCAGTTCTTC.